This entry concerns a single T cell receptor (beta chain). A few counts support this clonotype. What antigen it recognizes has not been identified. No base-level quality is on record; no much larger clone is a single base apart. This sample was taken from a study of T-cell reconstitution after alpha-beta-depleted transplantation in children (dated by TCRdb to 2016 to 2017). Notes on the research overall: Using TCR repertoire profiling, the study quantitatively followed how T-cell immune reconstitution unfolded in children after TCRalphabeta/CD19-depleted allogeneic hematopoietic cell transplantation.

Preparation of the library involved PCR. The reads were generated on an Illumina HiSeq 2500. TCR library preparation used molecular barcoding, with unique molecular identifiers applied to normalize quantification of the TCRbeta repertoire. Through fastp at Q25 and MiXCR, TCRdb rebuilt clones from the public reads, retaining in-frame beta chains. Rows matching on CDR3 protein sequence are summarized as one entry with the most common DNA and genes. The table for this sample lists 500,000 to 600,000 distinct CDR3 sequences; about 16% of them were counted only once. The ten largest make up 3.3% of the sample. V is cut by 4 bases and J by 5 bases, and the space between the germline ends is 15 bases. The CDR3 starts with the cysteine, ends with the phenylalanine, and has 14 residues. Just the 42-base CDR3 DNA is kept, in frame starting at base 1. CDR1 and CDR2 are read off the germline V gene as SNHLY and FYNNEI.

Here the chain combines TRBV2 and TRBJ2-7; tentative D gene TRBD2, with 5 bases matching. This TCR derives from a human donor who donated a stem cell graft to a child with acute lymphoblastic leukemia. The starting material was PBMCs from the stem cell graft donor, obtained from the stem cell graft. The nucleotides are TGTGCCAGCAGTGGAGGGCAGGAGTCCCACGAGCAGTACTTC. It translates as CASSGGQESHEQYF.